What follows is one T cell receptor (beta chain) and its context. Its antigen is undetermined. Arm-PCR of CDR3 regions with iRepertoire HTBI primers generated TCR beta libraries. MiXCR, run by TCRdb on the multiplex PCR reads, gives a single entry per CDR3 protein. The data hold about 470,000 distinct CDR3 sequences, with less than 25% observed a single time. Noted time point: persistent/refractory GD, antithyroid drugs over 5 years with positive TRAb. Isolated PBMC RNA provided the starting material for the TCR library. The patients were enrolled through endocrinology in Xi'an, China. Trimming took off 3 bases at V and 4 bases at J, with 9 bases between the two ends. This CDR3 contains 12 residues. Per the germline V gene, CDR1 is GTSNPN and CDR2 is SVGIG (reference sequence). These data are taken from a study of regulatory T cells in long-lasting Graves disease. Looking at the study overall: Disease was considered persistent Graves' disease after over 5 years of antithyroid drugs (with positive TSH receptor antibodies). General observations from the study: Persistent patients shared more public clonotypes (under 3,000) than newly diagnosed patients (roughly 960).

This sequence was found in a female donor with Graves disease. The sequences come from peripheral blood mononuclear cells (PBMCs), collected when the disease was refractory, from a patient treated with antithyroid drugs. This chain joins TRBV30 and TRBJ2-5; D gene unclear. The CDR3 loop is CAWSPTGETQYF. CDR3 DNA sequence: TGTGCCTGGAGCCCCACGGGAGAGACCCAGTACTTC. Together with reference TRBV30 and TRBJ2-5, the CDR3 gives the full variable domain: SQTIHQWPATLVQPVGSPLSLECTVEGTSNPNLYWYRQAAGRGLQLLFYSVGIGQISSEVPQNLSASRPQDRQFILSSKKLLLSDSGFYLCAWSPTGETQYFGPGTRLLVL.